The subject of this entry is one TCR beta chain. The data derive from a study of blood T cell repertoires in COVID-19. The CDR3 covers 15 residues. Trimming stripped 6 bases from V and 3 bases from J, with 18 bases between. Germline V lookup: CDR1 MGHRA, CDR2 YSYEKL. All enrollees were about 18 to 89 years old and from under 25 US areas. Donors were grouped by their self-reported clinical history. Profiling relied on immunoSEQ multiplex PCR, and the TCRdb table lists in-frame clones only, not all of them. The table records 120,000 or so clones, 84% of them present only once. J is TRBJ2-7 and V is TRBV4-1; the D gene is possibly TRBD1 (5 bases). Material: PBMCs or T cells enriched from blood (not recorded which). This sequence originates from a woman in her 30s who had recovered from COVID-19. The CDR3: CASRLTRQSFYEQYF. In DNA, the CDR3 is TGCGCCAGCAGGCTTACACGACAGTCTTTCTACGAGCAGTACTTC.